The 12 T cell receptor beta chains reported below all come from one sample, sequenced in a study of blood T cell repertoires in COVID-19. Method: immunoSEQ multiplex PCR; TCRdb's copy keeps in-frame clones and lacks some. The table lists around 450,000 clones, more than 85% of them singletons. Sequencing was carried out using peripheral blood. The origin of the receptors is a woman aged 25 to 45 with acute or convalescent COVID-19.

This clone was counted a single time. The genes are TRBV11-2 and TRBJ2-3; maybe TRBD2 (5 bases). This CDR3 is 14 amino acids long. Germline V gene sequence: CDR1 SGHAT, CDR2 FQNNGV. Trimming took off 1 base at V and 8 bases at J, with 13 bases between the two ends. This chain's CDR3 is CASSLARDTGTQYF. CDR3 DNA sequence: TGTGCCAGCAGCTTAGCCCGGGATACTGGTACGCAGTATTTT.

This clone was picked up a small number of times. The genes are TRBV6-4 and TRBJ2-2; unclear D gene. Germline V gives CDR1 MRHNA, CDR2 SNTAGT. CDR3 size: 14 residues. V lost 4 bases to trimming and J lost 0 bases, with 6 bases between them. This chain's CDR3 is CASSVSTNTGELFF. CDR3 nucleotides: TGTGCCAGCAGTGTTTCCACGAACACCGGGGAGCTGTTTTTT.

The rearrangement joins TRBV12-3 or TRBV12-4 to TRBJ1-2, with TRBD1 matching 7 bases. This CDR3 has 12 amino acids. The trim removed 5 bases at V and 7 bases at J, leaving 4 bases unmatched. The CDR3 sequence is CASSTTGFGYTF. CDR3 nucleotide sequence: TGTGCCAGCAGTACGACAGGGTTTGGCTACACCTTC.

The rearrangement joins TRBV6-4 to TRBJ2-1, with D maybe TRBD1 (6 bases). The CDR3 runs 17 residues. Germline CDR1 is MRHNA and CDR2 is SNTAGT. Trimming shortened V by 6 bases and J by 1 base, and 19 bases separated the two germline ends. In nucleotides, the CDR3 is TGTGCCAGCAGACCGACAGGTTCATGGAGGTCCTACAATGAGCAGTTCTTC. Amino acids: CASRPTGSWRSYNEQFF.

The rearrangement uses TRBV19 and TRBJ1-2; the D gene is possibly TRBD1 (6 bases). With 9 bases removed from V and 4 bases from J, the gap between germline ends came to 15 bases. CDR1 is LNHDA and CDR2 is SQIVND in the germline V gene (reference sequence). There are 13 residues in the CDR3. CDR3 coding DNA: TGTGCCAGCAGTCCTACAGGGTCCTATGGCTACACCTTC. This translates into CASSPTGSYGYTF.

This clone was seen just once. The J gene is TRBJ2-3, the V gene TRBV9; a possible D gene is TRBD1 (6 bases). The V and J ends lost 3 bases and 4 bases respectively, with 12 bases between them. The CDR3 is 14 residues long. Germline CDR1 is SGDLS and CDR2 is YYNGEE. The CDR3, as DNA: TGTGCCAGCAGCGCCTTAACAGGGTCAGATACGCAGTATTTT. Translated: CASSALTGSDTQYF.

The CDR3 coding sequence is TGTGCCAGCAGTGAGGGCCAGCGGGTTGCCCAGTACTTC. Translated, it gives CASSEGQRVAQYF. This sequence joins TRBV6-1 and TRBJ2-5; a weak D match, TRBD2 (6 bases). The CDR3 is 13 amino acids. Germline V gene data show CDR1 as MNHNS and CDR2 as SASEGT. V was clipped by 3 bases and J by 9 bases, with 14 bases between them.

The chain carries TRBV4-2 and TRBJ2-1, with 14 bases fitting TRBD2. CDR3 length: 14 residues. Germline CDR1 is LGHNA and CDR2 is YNFKEQ. Losses at the gene ends were 10 bases for V and 9 bases for J; bases not matched to a gene: 8. The DNA for the CDR3 is TGTGCCACCGTGACTAGCGGGGGGGCCGGTGAGCAGTTCTTC. Encoded protein: CATVTSGGAGEQFF.

J is TRBJ1-2 and V is TRBV24-1; no clear D gene. CDR1 KGHDR and CDR2 SFDVKD come from the germline V gene. The CDR3 runs 13 residues. V dropped 5 bases and J dropped 0 bases, with 6 bases sitting between them. The CDR3 DNA is TGTGCCACCAGTGTAGGAGCTAACTATGGCTACACCTTC. The encoded protein is CATSVGANYGYTF.

The chain employs TRBV19 and TRBJ1-6; 7 bases fit TRBD1. This CDR3 is built from 14 residues. Trimming removed 9 bases from V and 7 bases from J; junction bases left unmatched: 9. From germline, CDR1 is LNHDA and CDR2 SQIVND (reference sequence). This CDR3 reads CASSTGLGNSPLHF. The CDR3 DNA sequence: TGTGCCAGCTCGACAGGGTTGGGGAATTCACCCCTCCACTTT.

V gene TRBV9 combines with J gene TRBJ2-7; 7 positions match TRBD1. Trimming took 9 bases from V and 7 from J; bases not matched to a gene: 13. The length of the CDR3 is 13 residues. Germline assignment: CDR1 SGDLS and CDR2 YYNGEE. The CDR3 spells CAIPGTEQGEQYF. The DNA of the CDR3 is TGTGCCATCCCCGGGACAGAGCAAGGGGAGCAGTACTTC.

The chain uses TRBV3-1 (or the pseudogene TRBV3-2) and TRBJ1-6; 8 bases align to TRBD1. In germline, CDR1 is LGHDT, CDR2 YNNKEL (reference sequence). CDR3 size: 14 residues. V shed 3 bases, J shed 8 bases, and the junction held 3 bases outside the gene matches. The CDR3 nucleotides are TGTGCCAGCAGCCACCTACAGGGGGATTCACCCCTCCACTTT. Translating gives CASSHLQGDSPLHF.